This TCR beta chain stems from a study of blood T cell repertoires in COVID-19 (TCRdb year 2020). The study in broad terms: Samples from collaborators originated in the United States, Italy and Spain and spanned both the acute and convalescent phases of COVID-19. Sample metadata almost always included a de-identified subject ID, COVID-19 status, age in years and sex. The material from the prospective study consisted of cDNA or gDNA derived from T cells, B-cell-depleted T cells, or PBMCs. The dataset comprised deeply sampled blood TCRbeta repertoires from subjects exposed to, actively infected with, or recovered from COVID-19. The samples were drawn from the first 160 participants of the ongoing ImmuneRACE study and from 1,254 subjects provided by 6 global collaborators. The repertoires were made available in a free public database intended to serve as a resource for research on the immune response to SARS-CoV-2. HLA class I and class II types, where available, came from metadata supplied by the sample provider rather than from assay-based typing.

Enrolling through a virtual design, the prospective study's participants ranged in age from roughly 18 to 100 years and lived across roughly 24 United States geographic areas. In the prospective study, participants were assigned to cohorts based on the clinical history participants reported in a screening survey and a study questionnaire. Exposed participants had been in contact with someone with a PCR-confirmed or clinician-diagnosed COVID-19 case within 2 weeks of study entry. In the prospective study, mobile phlebotomists collected whole blood, serum and a nasopharyngeal or oropharyngeal swab from each participant. Additional blood draws and questionnaires over an approximately two-month period could optionally be provided by prospective study participants. Before DNA extraction, blood samples from the prospective study were shipped at room temperature or frozen. From V the trimming removes 5 bases and from J it removes 4 bases, while the gene matches leave 9 bases of the junction unaccounted for. Via the germline V gene (reference sequence), CDR1 is LNHNV and CDR2 YYDKDF. The CDR3 sequence holds 16 residues, the cysteine and phenylalanine included. This entry keeps only the CDR3 DNA: 48 bases, framed from base 1.

TCRbeta CDR3 regions were amplified from genomic DNA using the immunoSEQ Assay, a bias-controlled multiplex PCR. The study's own analysis went as follows. The number of nucleated cells in each sample was estimated by amplification of reference gene primers within the assay. To quantify the absolute abundance of each unique TCRbeta CDR3 rearrangement, sequence reads were collapsed and filtered. For each sample, productive Simpson clonality was calculated as the square root of Simpson's diversity index over productive rearrangements. TCRdb mirrors the immuneACCESS table, restricted to in-frame sequences. Some clones are absent from its copies; in checked studies, under half trace to an unresolved V gene, and the reason for the others is unknown. The DNA was the basis for D and trimming; V, J and clone size are from that table. The sample table contains more than 200,000 clones; only one count was recorded for 88% of them. Roughly 3.7% of the sample belongs to the ten largest clones.

On this clone: The antigen it recognizes is unknown. The record has no base qualities; no much larger clone is one base away.

Study-wide findings and limitations: The quantity of clinical and demographic metadata differed by source and by participant and was supplied without curation.

The sequencing sample was made of PBMCs or T cells enriched from blood (not recorded which). The chain employs TRBV15 and TRBJ2-5, with 11 bases aligning to TRBD2. This TCR was sampled from a woman aged 25-40 years who had been exposed to COVID-19. CDR3 reads: CATSGLTSGGGETQYF. The DNA is as follows: TGTGCCACCAGCGGCCTAACTAGCGGGGGTGGAGAGACCCAGTACTTC. Outside the CDR3, residues come from the reference TRBV15 and TRBJ2-5 proteins, so the full variable domain is: DAMVIQNPRYQVTQFGKPVTLSCSQTLNHNVMYWYQQKSSQAPKLLFHYYDKDFNNEADTPDNFQSRRPNTSFCFLDIRSPGLGDTAMYLCATSGLTSGGGETQYFGPGTRLLVL.